Detailed here is one TCR beta chain. This record belongs to a study of blood T cell repertoires in COVID-19. On the study more broadly: Sites across the United States, Italy and Spain contributed samples from acute and convalescent COVID-19. T cells, B-cell-depleted T cells, or PBMCs provided the cDNA or gDNA that served as material.

Original methodology: Nucleated cell number was recorded as an estimate derived from reference gene primer amplification. Libraries were prepared by immunoSEQ multiplex PCR; TCRdb keeps only in-frame clonotypes and omits some of them. From that table come the V and J calls and clone size; the DNA was used to work out D and trimming. In the table there are tens of thousands of clones, around 92% of which are singletons. V was clipped by 1 base and J by 5 bases, with 15 bases between them. CDR3 size: 14 residues. From germline, CDR1 is GTSNPN and CDR2 SVGIG (reference sequence). Sequencing input: peripheral blood. The chain has TRBV30 and TRBJ2-7, with a possible D match to TRBD1 (6 bases). The TCR was taken from a human donor in a cohort sampled during active COVID-19. The CDR3 is CAWSEQGISHEQYF. As DNA, the CDR3 is TGTGCCTGGAGTGAACAGGGCATCAGTCACGAGCAGTACTTC.